This T cell receptor (beta chain) stems from a study of blood T cell repertoires in COVID-19. Study in general: Researchers got acute and convalescent COVID-19 samples from the United States, Italy and Spain. From T cells, B-cell-depleted T cells, or PBMCs came the material, which was cDNA or gDNA.

In the original analysis: How many nucleated cells were present was estimated from reference gene primer amplification. Clones were sequenced by immunoSEQ multiplex PCR, and TCRdb holds only the in-frame ones, with some missing. The V and J calls and clone size come from that table; D and trimming were worked out from the DNA. Of 250,000 to 350,000 clones in the sample, around 90% are singletons; the top ten hold less than 2%. V shed 7 bases, J shed 3 bases, and the junction held 6 bases outside the gene matches. Germline CDR1 is MNHEY and CDR2 is SVGAGI. This CDR3 has 15 residues. Enrolled through a virtual design, the participants were between roughly 18 and 89 years of age and came from about two dozen US areas.

The J gene is TRBJ2-2, the V gene TRBV6-5; 9 bases align to TRBD2. Sample: PBMCs or T cells enriched from blood (not recorded which). The sequence was obtained from a woman aged 18 to 35 with acute COVID-19. CDR3 loop: CASTWRGGDTGELFF. The CDR3 coding sequence is TGTGCCAGCACCTGGCGGGGGGGAGACACCGGGGAGCTGTTTTTT.